This entry is about one T cell receptor (beta chain). The sample originates from a study of T-cell memory formation after mild COVID-19. One entry per CDR3 protein, called by TCRdb with MiXCR from the 5' RACE reads. The sample contains about 240,000 distinct CDR3 sequences, over 9% of which appear only once. The sequenced sample was PBMCs or a T cell subset sorted from them (not recorded which). This receptor was identified in a man in his late teens or twenties who had mild COVID-19 (a few samples of this study predate the infection). Cell type and time point are not known.

In nucleotides, the CDR3 is TGTGCCAGCAGCCGCCGGAGCGGGGACTCACGAGATACGCAGTATTTT. This encodes CASSRRSGDSRDTQYF. This chain joins TRBV7-2 and TRBJ2-3; 7 nucleotides line up with TRBD2. The CDR3 sequence is 16 residues long. Germline V gives CDR1 SGHTA, CDR2 FQGNSA. The V gene end was trimmed by 5 bases and the J gene end by 5 bases; junction bases not matched to a gene: 13.